Sequencing of this T cell receptor (beta chain) was carried out in a study of blood T cell repertoires in COVID-19. The overall study: Italy, Spain and the United States were the sources of the convalescent and acute COVID-19 samples. T cells, B-cell-depleted T cells, or PBMCs provided the cDNA or gDNA that served as material.

Germline CDR1 LNHDA, CDR2 SQIVND (reference sequence). After removal of 3 bases from V and 7 bases from J, the junction contained 4 bases not matched to a gene. CDR3 size: 15 residues. Libraries were prepared by immunoSEQ multiplex PCR; TCRdb keeps only in-frame clonotypes and omits some of them. Of 50,000 to 85,000 clones listed, approximately 79% were seen once; the top ten hold around 6.3%. This clone was seen a single time. The rearrangement joins TRBV19 to TRBJ1-5, with 12 bases matching TRBD1. The sample taken for sequencing was peripheral blood. This TCR derives from a man in his sixties with acute or convalescent COVID-19. Here the CDR3 reads CASSIGTGGDQPQHF. The DNA for the CDR3 is TGTGCCAGTAGTATCGGGACAGGGGGCGACCAGCCCCAGCATTTT.